This TCR beta chain was identified in a study of blood T cell repertoires in COVID-19. As for the study in general: Spain, Italy and the United States supplied samples that represented acute and convalescent COVID-19.

The CDR3 consists of 15 residues. The germline CDR1 and CDR2 sequences are SQVTM and ANQGSEA. V lost 7 bases and J 0 bases, leaving 19 bases between the germline ends. Under the authors' procedure: By means of reference gene primer amplification, nucleated cell counts were estimated. Measured with immunoSEQ multiplex PCR; TCRdb has only the in-frame clones, and not every one. The V and J calls and clone size are taken from that table; D and trimming were inferred from the DNA. The table shows approximately 25,000 clones, with around 72% occurring only once. This clone was detected once. The chain links TRBV29-1 to TRBJ2-7; maybe TRBD2 (6 bases). Sequencing input: peripheral blood. The receptor was isolated from a woman older than 75 with acute or convalescent COVID-19. The CDR3, as DNA: TGCAGCGCAAGAGGAGGGGACCGGAGCTCCTACGAGCAGTACTTC. Protein product: CSARGGDRSSYEQYF.